This T cell receptor beta chain was found in a study of blood T cell repertoires in COVID-19. Assay: immunoSEQ multiplex PCR; the TCRdb copy retains only in-frame clones and omits some. The repertoire has 250,000 to 350,000 clones, roughly nine tenths of them found once; the top ten carry 2.2%. Trimming cost V 3 bases and J 8 bases, with 11 bases left between them. The CDR3 runs 14 residues. Germline V lookup: CDR1 LNHDA, CDR2 SQIVND (reference sequence). Source material: peripheral blood. The chain has TRBV19 and TRBJ1-6; D call uncertain. The receptor was derived from a woman in her forties or fifties who had recovered from COVID-19. CDR3 amino acids: CASSIGPVYSPLHF. The DNA for the CDR3 is TGTGCCAGTAGTATTGGGCCAGTGTATTCACCCCTCCACTTT.